This TCR beta chain was obtained from a study of T cell repertoires in cytomegalovirus infection. From germline, CDR1 is SSHAT and CDR2 FNYEAQ (reference sequence). This CDR3 has 18 amino acids. V shed 5 bases and J shed 5 bases, with 25 bases lying between them. By share, this clonotype ranks as medium-sized (0.01 to 0.1%). Its antigen is still unknown. TCRdb fed the reads into MiXCR, producing one record per CDR3 protein. The table has roughly 51,000 distinct CDR3 sequences, roughly 20% seen once. The chain is built from TRBV7-7 and TRBJ2-1, with D possibly matching TRBD2 (6 bases). The receptor comes from a human donor in good health (CMV status not recorded). Some clones in this sample may be carry-over from other donors' samples. The material sequenced was CD8+ T cells from cultured PBMCs, taken from culture after CMV antigen stimulation. The CDR3 spells CASSPPEVGLFADNEQFF. The CDR3 DNA sequence: TGTGCCAGCAGCCCTCCCGAAGTGGGACTTTTTGCGGACAATGAGCAGTTCTTC.